This T cell receptor beta chain stems from a study of blood T cell repertoires in COVID-19. The CDR3 consists of 13 residues. Germline V gene data show CDR1 as MDHEN and CDR2 as SYDVKM. Trimming removed 6 bases at V and 4 bases at J, with 11 bases between. Sequencing used immunoSEQ multiplex PCR; TCRdb keeps in-frame clones, though not all of them. The table lists roughly 140,000 clones, approximately 84% of them singletons. J is TRBJ2-3 and V is TRBV28; weak D call: TRBD1 (5 bases). This sequence was found in a young woman who had been exposed to COVID-19. What was sequenced was PBMCs or T cells enriched from blood (not recorded which). CDR3 amino acids: CASRREQADTQYF. The CDR3 coding sequence is TGTGCCAGCAGACGTGAACAGGCAGATACGCAGTATTTT. The full variable domain, completed using reference TRBV28 and TRBJ2-3, is DVKVTQSSRYLVKRTGEKVFLECVQDMDHENMFWYRQDPGLGLRLIYFSYDVKMKEKGDIPEGYSVSREKKERFSLILESASTNQTSMYLCASRREQADTQYFGPGTRLTVL.